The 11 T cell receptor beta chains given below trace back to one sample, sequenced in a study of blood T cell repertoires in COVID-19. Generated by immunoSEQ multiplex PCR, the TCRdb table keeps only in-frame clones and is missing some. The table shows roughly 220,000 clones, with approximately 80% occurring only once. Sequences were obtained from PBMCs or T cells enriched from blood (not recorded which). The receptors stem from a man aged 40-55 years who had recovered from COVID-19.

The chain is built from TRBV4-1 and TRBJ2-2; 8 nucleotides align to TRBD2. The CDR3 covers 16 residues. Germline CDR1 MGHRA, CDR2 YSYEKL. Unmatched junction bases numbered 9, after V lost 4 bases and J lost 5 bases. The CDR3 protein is CASSLRTSRTTGELFF. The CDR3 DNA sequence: TGCGCCAGCAGCCTCCGGACTAGCCGAACGACCGGGGAGCTGTTTTTT.

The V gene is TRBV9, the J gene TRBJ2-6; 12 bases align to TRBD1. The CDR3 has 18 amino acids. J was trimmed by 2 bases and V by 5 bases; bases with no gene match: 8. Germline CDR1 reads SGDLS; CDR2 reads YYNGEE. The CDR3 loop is CASSLPGTGGAGANVLTF. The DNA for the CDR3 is TGTGCCAGCAGTCTCCCAGGGACAGGGGGCGCTGGGGCCAACGTCCTGACTTTC.

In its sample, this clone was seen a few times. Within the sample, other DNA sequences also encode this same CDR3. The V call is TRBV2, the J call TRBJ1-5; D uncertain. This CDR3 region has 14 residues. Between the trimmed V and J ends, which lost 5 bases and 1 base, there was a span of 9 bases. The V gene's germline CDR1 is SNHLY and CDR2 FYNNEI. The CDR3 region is CASSLGGSNQPQHF. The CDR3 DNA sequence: TGTGCCAGCAGTCTAGGAGGGAGCAATCAGCCCCAGCATTTT. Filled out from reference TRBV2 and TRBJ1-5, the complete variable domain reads EPEVTQTPSHQVTQMGQEVILRCVPISNHLYFYWYRQILGQKVEFLVSFYNNEISEKSEIFDDQFSVERPDGSNFTLKIRSTKLEDSAMYFCASSLGGSNQPQHFGDGTRLSIL.

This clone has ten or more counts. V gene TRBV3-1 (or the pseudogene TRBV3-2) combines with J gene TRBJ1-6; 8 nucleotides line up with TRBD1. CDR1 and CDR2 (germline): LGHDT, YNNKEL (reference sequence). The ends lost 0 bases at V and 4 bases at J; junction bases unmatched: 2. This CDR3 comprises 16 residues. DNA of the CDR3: TGTGCCAGCAGCCAAGAGGGGACAGGATATAATTCACCCCTCCACTTT. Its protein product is CASSQEGTGYNSPLHF.

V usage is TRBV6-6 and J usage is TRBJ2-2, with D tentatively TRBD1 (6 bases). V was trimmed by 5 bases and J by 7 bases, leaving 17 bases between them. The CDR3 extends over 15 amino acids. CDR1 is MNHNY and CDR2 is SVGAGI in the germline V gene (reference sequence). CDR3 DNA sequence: TGTGCCAGCAGTCAACTACAGGGCTACGGCGGGGAGCTGTTTTTT. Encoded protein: CASSQLQGYGGELFF.

CDR3 DNA: TGTGCCAGCAGCCGAAGGGGACAGGGGTTTAGCACAGATACGCAGTATTTT. It translates to CASSRRGQGFSTDTQYF. V usage is TRBV7-3 and J usage is TRBJ2-3, with TRBD1 identical over 10 bases. Germline V CDR1 and CDR2: SGHTA, FQGTGA. The CDR3 runs to 17 residues. Trimming at V came to 5 bases and at J to 0 bases, leaving 8 bases not matched to a gene.

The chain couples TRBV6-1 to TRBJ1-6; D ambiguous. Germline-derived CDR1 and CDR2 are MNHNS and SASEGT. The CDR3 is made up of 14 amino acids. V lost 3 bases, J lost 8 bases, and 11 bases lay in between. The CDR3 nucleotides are TGTGCCAGCAGTGAGGTACTAGGATATTCACCCCTCCACTTT. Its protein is CASSEVLGYSPLHF.

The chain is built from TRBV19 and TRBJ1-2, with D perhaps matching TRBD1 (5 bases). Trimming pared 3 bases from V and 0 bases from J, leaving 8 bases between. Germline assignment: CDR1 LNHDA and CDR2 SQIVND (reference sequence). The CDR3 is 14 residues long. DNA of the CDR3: TGTGCCAGTAGTATGGGACTGTCTAACTATGGCTACACCTTC. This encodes CASSMGLSNYGYTF.

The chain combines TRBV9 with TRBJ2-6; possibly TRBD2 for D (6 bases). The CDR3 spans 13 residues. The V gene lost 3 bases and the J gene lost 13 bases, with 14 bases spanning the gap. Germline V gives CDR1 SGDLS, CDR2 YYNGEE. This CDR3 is CASSEGLEEVLTF. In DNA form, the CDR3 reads TGTGCCAGCAGCGAGGGACTCGAGGAGGTCCTGACTTTC.

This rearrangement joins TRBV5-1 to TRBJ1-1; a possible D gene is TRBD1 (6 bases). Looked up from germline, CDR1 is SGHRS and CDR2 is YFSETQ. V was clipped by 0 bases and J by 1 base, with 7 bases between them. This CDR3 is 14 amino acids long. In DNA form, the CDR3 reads TGCGCCAGCAGCTTGGTACAGGGGAACACTGAAGCTTTCTTT. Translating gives CASSLVQGNTEAFF.

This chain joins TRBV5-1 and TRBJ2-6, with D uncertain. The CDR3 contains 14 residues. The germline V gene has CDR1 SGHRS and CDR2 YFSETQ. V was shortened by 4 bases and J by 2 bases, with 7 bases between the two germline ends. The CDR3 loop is CASSGNPGANVLTF. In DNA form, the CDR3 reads TGCGCCAGCAGCGGCAACCCTGGGGCCAACGTCCTGACTTTC.